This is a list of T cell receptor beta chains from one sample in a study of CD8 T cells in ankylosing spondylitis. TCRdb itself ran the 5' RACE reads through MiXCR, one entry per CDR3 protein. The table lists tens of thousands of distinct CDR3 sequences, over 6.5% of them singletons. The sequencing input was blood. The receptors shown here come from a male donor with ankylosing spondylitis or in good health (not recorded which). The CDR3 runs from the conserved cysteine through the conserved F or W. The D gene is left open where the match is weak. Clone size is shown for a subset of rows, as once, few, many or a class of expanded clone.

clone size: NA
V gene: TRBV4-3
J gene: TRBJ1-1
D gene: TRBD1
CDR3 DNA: TGCGCCAGCAGCCAGGGGACAGGGTACAACACTGAAGCTTTCTTT
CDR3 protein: CASSQGTGYNTEAFF

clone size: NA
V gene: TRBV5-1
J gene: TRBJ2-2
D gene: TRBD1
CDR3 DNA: TGCGCCAGCAGCTCTCGGACAGGGCGGAGCGGGGAGCTGTTTTTT
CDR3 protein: CASSSRTGRSGELFF

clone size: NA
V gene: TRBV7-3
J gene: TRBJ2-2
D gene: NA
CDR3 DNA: TGTGCCAGCAGCCCGTGGACCGGGGAGCTGTTTTTT
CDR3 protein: CASSPWTGELFF

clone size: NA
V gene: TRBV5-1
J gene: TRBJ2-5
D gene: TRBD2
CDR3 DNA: TGCGCCAGCAGCCCGGGAGGCGGGGCACAAGAGACCCAGTACTTC
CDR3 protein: CASSPGGGAQETQYF

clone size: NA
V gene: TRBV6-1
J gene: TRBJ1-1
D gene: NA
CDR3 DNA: TGTGCCAGCAGTGACCCGAACACTGAAGCTTTCTTT
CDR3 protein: CASSDPNTEAFF

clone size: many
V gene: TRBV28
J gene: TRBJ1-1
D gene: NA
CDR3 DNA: TGTGCCAGCAGTCTGAGACTTGAAGCTTTCTTT
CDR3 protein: CASSLRLEAFF

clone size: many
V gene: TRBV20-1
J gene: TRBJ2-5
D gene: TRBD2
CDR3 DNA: TGCAGTGCGTGCCCCTTGACTAGCGTAGAGACCCAGTACTTC
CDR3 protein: CSACPLTSVETQYF

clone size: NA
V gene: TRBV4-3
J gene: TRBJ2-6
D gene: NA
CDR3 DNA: TGCGCCAGCAGCCGAACGGCAGCTGGGGCCAACGTCCTGACTTTC
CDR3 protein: CASSRTAAGANVLTF

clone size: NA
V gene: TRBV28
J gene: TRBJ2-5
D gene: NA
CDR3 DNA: TGTGCCAGCAGTTTTGGAGAGACCCAGTACTTC
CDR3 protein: CASSFGETQYF

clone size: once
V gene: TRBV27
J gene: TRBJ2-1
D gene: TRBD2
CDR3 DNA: TGTGCCAGCAGTTTACGGGGACTAGCGGTCAATGAGCAGTTCTTC
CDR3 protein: CASSLRGLAVNEQFF

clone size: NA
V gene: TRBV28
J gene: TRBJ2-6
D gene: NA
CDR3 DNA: TGTGCCAGCAGTCCCCCGGGGCCGAGCTCTGGGGCCAACGTCCTGACTTTC
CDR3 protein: CASSPPGPSSGANVLTF

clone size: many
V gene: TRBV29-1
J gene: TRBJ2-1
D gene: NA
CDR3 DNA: TGCAGCCACGCGTTGGGGAACAATGAGCAGTTCTTC
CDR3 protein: CSHALGNNEQFF

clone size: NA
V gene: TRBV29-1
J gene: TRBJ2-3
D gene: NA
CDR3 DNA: TGCAGCGTTGAAGATGATGGACAGCGGACAGATACGCAGTATTTT
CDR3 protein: CSVEDDGQRTDTQYF

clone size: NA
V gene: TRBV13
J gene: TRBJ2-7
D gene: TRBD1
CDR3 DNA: TGTGCCAGCAGCTTAAAGGGACAGGGGGCCCACGAGCAGTACTTC
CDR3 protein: CASSLKGQGAHEQYF

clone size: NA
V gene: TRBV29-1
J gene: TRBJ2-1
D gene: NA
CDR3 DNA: TGCAGCGCCCAGGGTTTTCGGGACAACAATGAGCAGTTCTTC
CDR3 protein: CSAQGFRDNNEQFF

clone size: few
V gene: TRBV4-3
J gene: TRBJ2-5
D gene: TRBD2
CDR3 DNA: TGCGCCAGCAGCCGGGGACTAGCGGGAGAGCAAGAGACCCAGTACTTC
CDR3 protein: CASSRGLAGEQETQYF

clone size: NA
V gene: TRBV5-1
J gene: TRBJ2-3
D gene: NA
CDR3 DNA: TGCGCCAGCAGCTTGGAGGCTAGCGCATGGACAGATACGCAGTATTTT
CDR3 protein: CASSLEASAWTDTQYF

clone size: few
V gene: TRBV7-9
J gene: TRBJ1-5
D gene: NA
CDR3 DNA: TGTGCCAGCAGCTTTCCCGGGGGGCCCCAGCATTTT
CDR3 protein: CASSFPGGPQHF

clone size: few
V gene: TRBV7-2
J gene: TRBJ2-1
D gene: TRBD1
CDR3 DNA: TGTGCCAGCAGCCCTCGGACAGGTTACAATGAGCAGTTCTTC
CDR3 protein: CASSPRTGYNEQFF

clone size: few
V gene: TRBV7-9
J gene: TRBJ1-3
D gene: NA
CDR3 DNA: TGTGCCAGCAGCTTACGAGGAAACACCATATATTTT
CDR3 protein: CASSLRGNTIYF

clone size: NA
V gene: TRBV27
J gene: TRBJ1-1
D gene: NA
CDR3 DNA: TGTGCCAGCAGTGGGGACCTCCTGAACACTGAAGCTTTCTTT
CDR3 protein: CASSGDLLNTEAFF

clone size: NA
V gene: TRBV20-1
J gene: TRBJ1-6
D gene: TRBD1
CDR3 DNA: TGCAGTGCGGGTATCGTAGGACAGGCCTCTAATTCACCCCTCCACTTT
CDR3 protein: CSAGIVGQASNSPLHF

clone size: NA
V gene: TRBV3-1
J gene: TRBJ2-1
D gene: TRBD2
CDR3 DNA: TGTGCCAGCAGCGTAACTGGCGGGGGGGTTCGGGAGCAGTTCTTC
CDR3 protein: CASSVTGGGVREQFF

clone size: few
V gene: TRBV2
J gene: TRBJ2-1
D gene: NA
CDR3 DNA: TGTGCCAGCCCCAACGAAAGGGACACCGGAGGGTTCTTC
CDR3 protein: CASPNERDTGGFF

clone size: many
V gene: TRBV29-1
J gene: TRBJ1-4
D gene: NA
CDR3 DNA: TGCAGCGTGGAAAGAGGAGAAAAACTGTTTTTT
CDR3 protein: CSVERGEKLFF

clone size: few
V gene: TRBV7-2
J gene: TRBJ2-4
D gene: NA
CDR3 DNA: TGTGCCAGCAGCTTATACAGTCCCATAGCCAAAAACATTCAGTACTTC
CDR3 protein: CASSLYSPIAKNIQYF

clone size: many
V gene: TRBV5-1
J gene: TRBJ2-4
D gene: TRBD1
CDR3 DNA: TGCGCCAGCAGCCTGGGACAGGGGGTTGGAAACATTCAGTACTTC
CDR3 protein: CASSLGQGVGNIQYF

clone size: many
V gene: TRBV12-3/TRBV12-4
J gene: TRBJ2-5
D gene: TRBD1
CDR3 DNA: TGTGCCAGCAGTAAGGGACAGCTCCAAGAGACCCAGTACTTC
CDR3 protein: CASSKGQLQETQYF

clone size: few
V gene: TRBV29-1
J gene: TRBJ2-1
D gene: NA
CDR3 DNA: TGCAGCGTTGAAATACAGAGCAATGAGCAGTTCTTC
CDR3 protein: CSVEIQSNEQFF

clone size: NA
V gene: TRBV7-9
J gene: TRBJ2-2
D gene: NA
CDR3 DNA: TGTGCCAGCAGTTACCCGCCAGAGCTGTTTTTT
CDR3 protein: CASSYPPELFF

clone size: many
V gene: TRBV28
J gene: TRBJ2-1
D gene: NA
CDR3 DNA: TGTGCCAGCAGTTTAAGATACAATGAGCAGTTCTTC
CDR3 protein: CASSLRYNEQFF

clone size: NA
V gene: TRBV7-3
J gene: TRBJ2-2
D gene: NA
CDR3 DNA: TGTGCCAGCAGCCAGGAATCGGGGGTTAGCACCGGGGAGCTGTTTTTT
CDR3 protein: CASSQESGVSTGELFF

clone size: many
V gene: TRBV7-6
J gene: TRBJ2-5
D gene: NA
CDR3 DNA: TGTGCCAGCAGCTTAAGCGTCAGGGGAGAAGAGACCCAGTACTTC
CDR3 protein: CASSLSVRGEETQYF

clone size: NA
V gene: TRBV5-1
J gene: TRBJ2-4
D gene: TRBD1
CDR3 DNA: TGCGCCAGCAGCTTTACAGGGGTAGCCAAAAACATTCAGTACTTC
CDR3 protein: CASSFTGVAKNIQYF

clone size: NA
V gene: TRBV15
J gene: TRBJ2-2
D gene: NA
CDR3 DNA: TGTGCCACCACAAAGACGGCAACGAACACCGGGGAGCTGTTTTTT
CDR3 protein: CATTKTATNTGELFF

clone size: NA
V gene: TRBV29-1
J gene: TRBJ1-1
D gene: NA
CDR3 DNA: TGCAGCGTTGAAGATGTCACAGATGAAGCTTTCTTT
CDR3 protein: CSVEDVTDEAFF

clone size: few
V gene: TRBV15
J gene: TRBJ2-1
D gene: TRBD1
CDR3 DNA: TGTGCCACCAGCCCTACCGGAGGGACAGGCTCCTACAATGAGCAGTTCTTC
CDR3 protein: CATSPTGGTGSYNEQFF

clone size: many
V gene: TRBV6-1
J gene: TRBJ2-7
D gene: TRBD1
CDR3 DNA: TGTGCCAGCAGCCAGAAACAGGGGGCGGCGGAGCAGTACTTC
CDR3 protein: CASSQKQGAAEQYF

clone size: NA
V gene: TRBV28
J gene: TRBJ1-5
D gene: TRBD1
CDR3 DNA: TGTGCCAGCAGTTCCGGACAGGGGGTGTTACAGAATCAGCCCCAGCATTTT
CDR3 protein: CASSSGQGVLQNQPQHF

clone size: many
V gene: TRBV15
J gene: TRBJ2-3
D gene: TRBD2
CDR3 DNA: TGTGCCACCAGCAGACGACTAGCGGGAGTCTCAGATACGCAGTATTTT
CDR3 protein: CATSRRLAGVSDTQYF

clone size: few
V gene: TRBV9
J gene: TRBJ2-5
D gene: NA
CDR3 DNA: TGTGCCAGCAGCCCAGACCTGGGCGGGGAAGAGACCCAGTACTTC
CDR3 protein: CASSPDLGGEETQYF

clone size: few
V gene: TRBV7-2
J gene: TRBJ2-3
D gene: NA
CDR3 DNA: TGTGCCAGCAGCCCGGGCTTAGCCACAGATACGCAGTATTTT
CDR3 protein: CASSPGLATDTQYF

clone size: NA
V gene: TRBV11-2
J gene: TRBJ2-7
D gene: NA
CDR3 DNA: TGTGCCAGCAGCTTCCACAGTGACGAGCAGTACTTC
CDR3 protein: CASSFHSDEQYF

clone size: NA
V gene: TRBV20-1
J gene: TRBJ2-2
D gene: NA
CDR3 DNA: TGCAGTGCTAGAGATAGTAAAGGAAACACCGGGGAGCTGTTTTTT
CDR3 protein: CSARDSKGNTGELFF

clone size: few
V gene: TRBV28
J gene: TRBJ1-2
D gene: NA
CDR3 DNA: TGTGCCAGCAGTTTATGGGGCAGCAACTATGGCTACACCTTC
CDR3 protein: CASSLWGSNYGYTF

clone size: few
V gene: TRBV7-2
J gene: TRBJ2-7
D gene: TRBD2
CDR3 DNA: TGTGCCAGCAGCCCTTGGGCGGGAGAAGGCGAGCAGTACTTC
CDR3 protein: CASSPWAGEGEQYF

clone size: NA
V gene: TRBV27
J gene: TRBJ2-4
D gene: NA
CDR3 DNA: TGTGCCAGCCGTCCCGGCCCAAAAAACATTCAGTACTTC
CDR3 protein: CASRPGPKNIQYF

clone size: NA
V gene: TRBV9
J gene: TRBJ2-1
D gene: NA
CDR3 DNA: TGTGCCAGCAGCGTAGGGGGGCGCGAGCAGTTCTTC
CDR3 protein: CASSVGGREQFF

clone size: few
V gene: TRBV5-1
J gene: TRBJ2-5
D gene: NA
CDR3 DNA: TGCGCCAGCAGCTTGGCGGGCAACACTGAGACCCAGTACTTC
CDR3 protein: CASSLAGNTETQYF

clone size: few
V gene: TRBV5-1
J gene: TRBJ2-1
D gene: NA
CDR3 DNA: TGCGCCAGCAGCCAGCGAGGATCATTCCGGGATGAGCAGTTCTTC
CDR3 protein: CASSQRGSFRDEQFF